This TCR beta chain was recorded in a study of shared clonotypes between healthy human individuals (dated by TCRdb to 2019 to 2021). Broadly, across the study: A few men and a couple of women, aged 18 to 49 years, made up the cohort. For each donor, three plates each were used for CD4 naive and CD4 memory, two plates were used for CD8 naive, and one plate was used for CD8 memory. To estimate repertoire size and how much clonotypes are shared between individuals, the study performed deep sequencing of blood TCR repertoires from roughly five healthy adults. To increase sequencing depth and limit assay-specific biases, different laboratories used diverse techniques to prepare libraries and sequence TCR repertoires. Leukapheresis yielded between about 0.85 and 9 billion PBMCs per donor. On the study overall, not on this receptor specifically: Roughly 5.2% of naive CD4, more than 3% of naive CD8, approximately 2.2% of memory CD4, and about 0.4% of memory CD8 clonotypes were shared across several donors. Pairwise subsampling led to the expectation that sequencing depth would affect the degree of clonotype sharing among donors. Incomplete sequencing was indicated by rarefaction of sorted-subset datasets, despite the large sequencing depth. Sampling was restricted to blood, and TCR repertoires in tissues likely differ from the TCR repertoires found in blood. Because the study included a small number of donors, the genetic and exposure-history diversity represented was limited. Compared with non-shared clonotypes, the clonotypes found in all four sorted-subset donors had higher generation probabilities. Naive subsets generally had larger estimated clonotype richness than memory subsets did.

Using the deep immunoSEQ assay, TCR CDR3 regions were amplified from genomic DNA by multiplex PCR. Extracted genomic DNA from each cell subset was spread evenly across all wells of several immunoSEQ 96-well plates, with each plate serving as a replicate. For sorted subsets, 150 to 250 ng genomic DNA, equal to 25,000 to 35,000 T cell genomes, was loaded into each replicate PCR. The purified libraries were quantified using a Qubit 3.0 fluorometer, sized with a Bioanalyzer 2100, and then quantified again using the KAPA Library Quantification kit. A separate single-read 150-cycle Illumina NextSeq 550 flow cell was used to sequence each immunoSEQ 96-well plate. On the authors' methods: Because the immunoSEQ output held only junctional sequences and lacked quality scores, the filtering could not match the filtering applied to full-length reads. To assign V/J genes and CDR3, sequences were annotated against IMGT germline references using PyIR, a Python wrapper for IgBLAST v1.9. Reads were removed for weak V/J assignments (E-value above 1e-6), missing CDR3, stop codons, out-of-frame junctions, or ambiguous translated residues. V3J clonotypes were defined as sequences sharing the same inferred V gene, J gene, and CDR3 amino acid sequence. To compute the percentage overlap between repertoires, the number of shared unique clonotypes was divided by the size of the smaller repertoire. Three approaches were used to assess repertoire richness: RTK rarefaction, the Chao1 estimator, and Recon v2.1 estimates of unobserved clonotypes. For all TCRbeta clonotypes obtained by the gDNA method from four donors, generation probabilities were computed with OLGA. As stored in TCRdb, this immuneACCESS dataset retains in-frame rearrangements with V and J assigned. A fraction of the clones does not appear; measured against another copy, unresolved V genes explain less than half of the discrepancy, and the remainder lacks a known reason. The V and J calls and the clone size are those of that table, but D and trimming were determined from the DNA. For this sample the table gives some 350,000 clones, of which over 65% were detected only once. The leading ten clones occupy 9% to 12% of the sample.

Donors were healthy HIV-negative adults with no recently reported acute infections or vaccinations. Every donor was a Caucasian adult residing in Nashville, Tennessee, USA. Magnetic negative selection was used to enrich CD4+ T cells, after which naive cells were positively selected on CD45RA and the negative fraction became the memory subset. Blood was collected by leukapheresis, and PBMCs were isolated by Ficoll-Histopaque density gradient centrifugation and then cryopreserved in liquid nitrogen vapor phase. Purity and quantity of every magnetically sorted T cell population were checked by analytical flow cytometry. Genomic DNA was isolated from each sorted fraction and quantified by UV absorbance on a Nanodrop 2000c. Turning to this clone: The antigen it binds to is not known. One base away there is no much larger clone; base qualities are not given.

Reading from cysteine to phenylalanine, the CDR3 counts 13 amino acids. Only the CDR3 portion is preserved as DNA: 39 bases, with reading frame beginning at the first base. The V end loses 3 bases and the J end loses 4 bases, and a stretch of 8 bases separates them. According to the germline V gene, CDR1 reads SGHTA and CDR2 reads FQGNSA. This sequence originates from a man aged 30 to 45 in good health. Sequencing input: memory CD4+ T cells sorted from blood. In light of the paper, this sample's cell subset or site label describes: CD45RA-negative fraction. The sequence joins TRBV7-2 to TRBJ2-3; tentative D gene TRBD1, with 6 bases matching. The bases read TGTGCCAGCAGCTTTACAGGGCCAGATACGCAGTATTTT. Its coded protein is CASSFTGPDTQYF.